What follows is one T cell receptor beta chain and its context. What this receptor recognizes is not known. Qualities for individual bases were not recorded, and no much larger clone is one base off. Genomic DNA was used as template for profiling of TCR beta VDJ combinations and CDR3 sequences. An Illumina HiSeq 2000 was used for TCR repertoire sequencing. The published analysis was carried out like this. Repertoire assessment relied on Simpson's diversity index, CDR3 size and DJ length profiles, and TRBV/TRBJ rearrangement plots. The most abundant DNA sequence in the deep sequencing data was defined as the immunodominant clone. CDR3 amino acid sequences were screened for sharing across subjects and compared with published repertoires and the VDJdb database. TCRdb applied fastp at Q25 and MiXCR to the public reads, then kept only in-frame beta chains. Every CDR3 protein is listed once, alongside the most common genes and DNA of its rows. The V and J calls shown here were made by TCRdb, not taken from the authors' results. Within this sample are 450,000 to 600,000 distinct CDR3 sequences, with more than 25% of them counted one time only. The biggest ten clones account for approximately 0.82% of the sample.

This sample is part of a study of CD8+CD57+ T cells in acquired aplastic anemia (dated by TCRdb to 2016 to 2019). For context, the study as a whole: On average, sorted CD4+ and CD8+ cells yielded 3.2 ug of extracted DNA, with a range of about 0.17 to 27.4 ug. CD8+CD57+ expansion was defined as a frequency above the mean frequency observed in healthy subjects. What the authors observed across the whole study: Around 30 CD8+ CDR3 sequences were shared between patients and controls but appeared highly expressed in patients and within their immunodominant clones. No significant difference in CD8+ Simpson's diversity was found between patients and healthy controls (P=0.060).

Trimming removed 4 bases from V and 5 bases from J; the gene matches leave 7 bases unexplained. Reading from cysteine to phenylalanine, the CDR3 counts 15 amino acids. The sequence is cut down to CDR3 DNA, 45 bases in frame from base 1. Based on the germline V gene, the CDR1 and CDR2 sequences are MGHRA and YSYEKL. Flow cytometry had shown CD8+CD57+ cell expansion in the patients selected for sequencing. Every patient had severe acquired aplastic anemia, diagnosed using the International Study of Aplastic Anemia and Agranulocytosis and Camitta criteria. No therapy had been received by the patients at the time of blood sampling. TCR repertoires of sorted CD4+ and CD8+ blood T cells from severe aplastic anemia patients and healthy subjects were deep-sequenced in the study. Patients were enrolled under clinicaltrials.gov protocols 00001620, 01623167, 00001397, 00071045, 00081523 and 00961064 in the USA. Ficoll-Paque density gradient centrifugation was used to isolate peripheral blood mononuclear cells. CD4+ and CD8+ T cells were sorted by FACS or magnetic beads before DNA extraction.

This chain is built from TRBV4-1 and TRBJ1-2; TRBD1 matches 10 bases in the middle. The sample consisted of sorted CD4+, CD8+, or CD8+CD57+ T cells (not recorded which) from PBMCs. This sequence was found in a human donor with aplastic anemia. The CDR3 region reads CASSPRDRGGYGYTF. The nucleotide sequence is TGCGCCAGCAGCCCACGGGACAGGGGAGGATATGGCTACACCTTC.